This T cell receptor beta chain came from a study of blood T cells in healthy people across ages. Per-sample yields of isolated PBMCs were at least 7 million. The CDR3 has 11 amino acids. Between the trimmed V and J ends, which lost 4 bases and 6 bases, there was a span of 8 bases. Germline V gene lookup returns CDR1 SGDLS and CDR2 YYNGEE. Primers used in a second PCR of roughly 6 to 11 cycles were a sample-barcoded 5' primer and a J-beta primer mix. MiXCR, applied by TCRdb to the 5' RACE reads, yields one record per CDR3 protein. In the table there are 550,000 to 600,000 distinct CDR3 sequences, roughly 43% of which are singletons.

The sequence derives from a man older than 75 in good health. Sequences were obtained from blood. The chain employs TRBV9 and TRBJ2-7, with D possibly TRBD2 on 6 matching bases. CDR3 region: CASSPGGEQYF. In DNA form, the CDR3 reads TGTGCCAGCAGCCCCGGGGGCGAGCAGTACTTC.